Below, 13 T cell receptor beta chains from the same sample are listed, as sequenced in a study of early T cells in non-severe SARS-CoV-2 infection. A single record per CDR3 protein comes from TCRdb applying MiXCR to the 5' RACE reads. Altogether 20,000 to 25,000 distinct CDR3 sequences are present, 4% to 5% being singletons, with the ten largest covering roughly 16%. The sample comprised whole blood. These receptors were obtained from an adult who was a healthcare worker with PCR-confirmed SARS-CoV-2 infection or an uninfected control (not recorded which).

Only a few counts were recorded for this clonotype. The V call is TRBV7-2, the J call TRBJ2-1, with D unresolved. The CDR3 spans 13 residues. With 5 bases removed from V and 5 bases from J, the gap between germline ends came to 10 bases. The germline gives CDR1 SGHTA, CDR2 FQGNSA. CDR3 DNA: TGTGCCAGCAGCCCACCCGCCAACAATGAGCAGTTCTTC. Protein: CASSPPANNEQFF.

This clonotype was seen repeatedly, ten times or more. The chain joins TRBV11-3 to TRBJ2-2, with 13 bases aligning to TRBD2. From germline, CDR1 is SGHNT and CDR2 YENEEA. Trimming took 5 bases from V and 5 from J; bases not matched to a gene: 5. CDR3 size: 16 residues. CDR3 sequence reads: CASSTGLAGVTGELFF. Written as DNA, the CDR3 is TGTGCCAGCAGCACTGGACTAGCGGGAGTTACCGGGGAGCTGTTTTTT.

This clonotype has a count of ten or more. V gene TRBV7-2 combines with J gene TRBJ2-5; TRBD1 aligns across 9 bases. The CDR3 has 15 amino acids. Per the germline V gene, CDR1 is SGHTA and CDR2 is FQGNSA. The V segment lost 3 bases and the J segment 5 bases; nucleotides outside the gene matches: 7. CDR3 DNA: TGTGCCAGCAGCTTGATAACAGGGGGCGAGGAGACCCAGTACTTC. Translated: CASSLITGGEETQYF.

This clonotype has a handful of counts. The chain links TRBV7-9 to TRBJ2-1, with 8 positions matching TRBD2. Germline V gives CDR1 SEHNR, CDR2 FQNEAQ (reference sequence). Trimming cost V 9 bases and J 8 bases; bases outside gene matches: 9. CDR3 length: 13 amino acids. The CDR3 here is CASHVGGVYEQFF. DNA of the CDR3: TGTGCCAGTCATGTCGGGGGGGTCTATGAGCAGTTCTTC. The full variable domain, completed using reference TRBV7-9 and TRBJ2-1, is DTGVSQNPRHKITKRGQNVTFRCDPISEHNRLYWYRQTLGQGPEFLTYFQNEAQLEKSRLLSDRFSAERPKGSFSTLEIQRTEQGDSAMYLCASHVGGVYEQFFGPGTRLTVL.

V is TRBV7-9 and J is TRBJ2-2; 9 nucleotides agree with TRBD1. V lost 2 bases and J lost 4; bases outside the gene matches: 2. This CDR3 has 15 residues. CDR1 SEHNR and CDR2 FQNEAQ come from the germline V gene (reference sequence). CDR3: CASSLRQGGTGELFF. The CDR3 DNA is TGTGCCAGCAGCTTACGACAGGGGGGCACCGGGGAGCTGTTTTTT. The entire variable domain, with the rest obtained from reference TRBV7-9 and TRBJ2-2, is as follows: DTGVSQNPRHKITKRGQNVTFRCDPISEHNRLYWYRQTLGQGPEFLTYFQNEAQLEKSRLLSDRFSAERPKGSFSTLEIQRTEQGDSAMYLCASSLRQGGTGELFFGEGSRLTVL.

This clonotype was seen ten or more times. V usage is TRBV6-5 and J usage is TRBJ2-3, with 8 bases identical to TRBD2. J lost 5 bases, V lost 6 bases, and 10 bases had no gene match. Germline CDR1 MNHEY, CDR2 SVGAGI. The CDR3 contains 15 residues. Here the CDR3 DNA reads TGTGCCAGCAGCCGTGGTTTAGCGGGGTTAGATACGCAGTATTTT. It encodes CASSRGLAGLDTQYF.

Concerning this clonotype: A read error may explain this, as a much larger clone is one base away. V and J are TRBV4-1 and TRBJ2-3; D may correspond to TRBD1 or TRBD2 (6 bases each). Germline CDR1 reads MGHRA; CDR2 reads YSYEKL. Trimming cost V 3 bases and J 1 base, with 14 bases left between them. This CDR3 spans 16 amino acids. The CDR3 nucleotides read TGCGCCAGCAGCCACCCGGAGGGGGTGGGCACAGATACGCAGTATTTT. Residues: CASSHPEGVGTDTQYF.

This clonotype has a count of ten or more. The chain employs TRBV19 and TRBJ2-5, with TRBD1 matching over 9 bases. The CDR3 contains 15 residues. CDR1 and CDR2 (germline): LNHDA, SQIVND (reference sequence). Trimming removed 6 bases from V and 3 bases from J; junction bases left unmatched: 8. CDR3 protein: CASRRTGEEEETQYF. Here the CDR3 DNA reads TGTGCCAGTAGACGGACAGGGGAGGAGGAAGAGACCCAGTACTTC.

The gene calls are TRBV7-9 and TRBJ1-3, with D unresolved. The CDR3 spans 15 residues. V shed 2 bases and J shed 0 bases, with 8 bases lying between them. CDR1 is SEHNR and CDR2 is FQNEAQ in the germline V gene (reference sequence). CDR3 in amino acids: CASSLRGSSGNTIYF. Here the CDR3 DNA reads TGTGCCAGCAGCTTAAGAGGGAGCTCTGGAAACACCATATATTTT. Full variable domain (missing parts from reference TRBV7-9 and TRBJ1-3): DTGVSQNPRHKITKRGQNVTFRCDPISEHNRLYWYRQTLGQGPEFLTYFQNEAQLEKSRLLSDRFSAERPKGSFSTLEIQRTEQGDSAMYLCASSLRGSSGNTIYFGEGSWLTVV.

This clonotype showed up many times. The V call is TRBV18, the J call TRBJ2-7; D is uncertain. Trimming took off 0 bases at V and 0 bases at J, with 6 bases between the two ends. CDR1 and CDR2 from the germline V gene are KGHSH and LQKENI. This CDR3 contains 14 residues. CDR3 amino acids: CASSPPSVSYEQYF. CDR3 DNA: TGTGCCAGCTCACCACCTTCCGTCTCCTACGAGCAGTACTTC.

This clonotype has just a few counts. Here the CDR3 DNA reads TGTGCCAGCAGCTTGGGGGGGGCTAATTCACCCCTCCACTTT. This sequence encodes CASSLGGANSPLHF. This chain joins TRBV5-4 and TRBJ1-6; possibly TRBD1 for D (6 bases). V was cut by 0 bases and J by 6 bases, with 7 bases left in between. In germline, CDR1 is SGHNT, CDR2 YYREEE (reference sequence). The CDR3 totals 14 residues.

This clonotype was detected ten times or more. V is TRBV6-2 or TRBV6-3 and J is TRBJ1-1; D is unclear. The CDR3 has 12 residues. Per germline, CDR1 MNHEY and CDR2 SVGEGT. V lost 8 bases and J lost 5, with 12 bases in between. The DNA for the CDR3 is TGTGCCAGCCGTATTTGGGAGACTGAAGCTTTCTTT. Translating it yields CASRIWETEAFF.

This clonotype was counted between two and nine times. V and J are TRBV29-1 and TRBJ1-2; 9 bases align to TRBD1. J gave up 2 bases and V 1 base, and 11 bases lay outside the gene matches. The germline V gene has CDR1 SQVTM and CDR2 ANQGSEA. The CDR3 runs 17 residues. The CDR3 region is CSVEGEWTGARNYGYTF. The CDR3 DNA sequence: TGCAGCGTTGAAGGGGAATGGACAGGGGCTCGAAACTATGGCTACACCTTC.